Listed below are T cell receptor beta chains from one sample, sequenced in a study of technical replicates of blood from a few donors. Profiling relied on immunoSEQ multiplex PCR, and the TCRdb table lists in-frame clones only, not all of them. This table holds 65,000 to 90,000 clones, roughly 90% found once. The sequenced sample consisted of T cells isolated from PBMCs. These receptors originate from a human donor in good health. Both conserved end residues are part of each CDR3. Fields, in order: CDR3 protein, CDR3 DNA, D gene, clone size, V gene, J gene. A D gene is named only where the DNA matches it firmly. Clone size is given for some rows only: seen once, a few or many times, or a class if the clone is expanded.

CDR3aa: CASSQVLRSERIYGYTF
CDR3nt: TGTGCCAGCAGCCAAGTACTCCGTAGCGAGAGAATCTATGGCTACACCTTC
d_gene: .
abundance: .
v_gene: TRBV4-2
j_gene: TRBJ1-2

CDR3aa: CASSYQGAGTEAFF
CDR3nt: TGTGCCAGCAGTTACCAGGGGGCAGGCACTGAAGCTTTCTTT
d_gene: TRBD1
abundance: few
v_gene: TRBV6-5
j_gene: TRBJ1-1

CDR3aa: CASSQELVIDTQYF
CDR3nt: TGCGCCAGCAGCCAAGAACTAGTTATAGATACGCAGTATTTT
d_gene: .
abundance: .
v_gene: TRBV4-1
j_gene: TRBJ2-3

CDR3aa: CASSVRDRGRNEQFF
CDR3nt: TGCGCCAGCAGCGTCCGGGACAGGGGCAGGAATGAGCAGTTCTTC
d_gene: TRBD1
abundance: .
v_gene: TRBV5-1
j_gene: TRBJ2-1

CDR3aa: CSVVGDYAGGLAYNEQFF
CDR3nt: TGCAGCGTTGTGGGGGACTATGCGGGAGGTCTGGCATACAATGAGCAGTTCTTC
d_gene: TRBD2
abundance: .
v_gene: TRBV29-1
j_gene: TRBJ2-1

CDR3aa: CASSLVFGIRDSSGGNYGYTF
CDR3nt: TGTGCCAGCAGTTTAGTATTTGGGATAAGGGACAGCAGTGGAGGGAACTATGGCTACACCTTC
d_gene: TRBD1
abundance: once
v_gene: TRBV28
j_gene: TRBJ1-2

CDR3aa: CASSHGTGGTEAFF
CDR3nt: TGTGCCAGCAGTCACGGGACAGGGGGGACTGAAGCTTTCTTT
d_gene: TRBD1
abundance: .
v_gene: TRBV6-1
j_gene: TRBJ1-1

CDR3aa: CATPRGAMGTEAFF
CDR3nt: TGTGCCACCCCCCGTGGGGCGATGGGCACTGAAGCTTTCTTT
d_gene: .
abundance: .
v_gene: TRBV6-1
j_gene: TRBJ1-1

CDR3aa: CASITGSYNEQFF
CDR3nt: TGTGCCAGCATCACAGGCTCCTACAATGAGCAGTTCTTC
d_gene: .
abundance: .
v_gene: TRBV27
j_gene: TRBJ2-1

CDR3aa: CASSAPGTGNTGELFF
CDR3nt: TGTGCCAGCAGCGCACCCGGGACAGGGAACACCGGGGAGCTGTTTTTT
d_gene: TRBD1
abundance: .
v_gene: TRBV5-6
j_gene: TRBJ2-2

CDR3aa: CASSTGTSFSDTQYF
CDR3nt: TGTGCCAGCAGTACCGGGACTAGCTTTTCAGATACGCAGTATTTT
d_gene: TRBD2
abundance: .
v_gene: TRBV2
j_gene: TRBJ2-3

CDR3aa: CSCPGEGEQFF
CDR3nt: TGCAGTTGTCCTGGGGAGGGTGAGCAGTTCTTC
d_gene: TRBD2
abundance: .
v_gene: TRBV20-1
j_gene: TRBJ2-1

CDR3aa: CASSQEGGQTLQETQYF
CDR3nt: TGCGCCAGCAGCCAAGAAGGCGGCCAGACCTTACAAGAGACCCAGTACTTC
d_gene: .
abundance: .
v_gene: TRBV4-1
j_gene: TRBJ2-5

CDR3aa: CASSQGDSHRGKLFF
CDR3nt: TGCGCCAGCAGCCAGGGGGACAGCCATAGGGGGAAACTGTTTTTT
d_gene: TRBD1
abundance: .
v_gene: TRBV4-1
j_gene: TRBJ1-4

CDR3aa: CASSYAGQATDTQYF
CDR3nt: TGTGCCAGCAGTTACGCGGGACAGGCCACAGATACGCAGTATTTT
d_gene: TRBD1
abundance: .
v_gene: TRBV6-5
j_gene: TRBJ2-3

CDR3aa: CASGTGGSGELFF
CDR3nt: TGTGCTAGTGGGACAGGGGGCAGCGGGGAGCTGTTTTTT
d_gene: TRBD1
abundance: .
v_gene: TRBV12-5
j_gene: TRBJ2-2

CDR3aa: CASSQLAGAPYEQYF
CDR3nt: TGTGCCAGCAGCCAGTTAGCGGGAGCCCCCTACGAGCAGTACTTC
d_gene: TRBD2
abundance: .
v_gene: TRBV14
j_gene: TRBJ2-7

CDR3aa: CASSLGEPSGNTIYF
CDR3nt: TGCGCCAGCAGCTTGGGGGAGCCCTCTGGAAACACCATATATTTT
d_gene: .
abundance: .
v_gene: TRBV5-1
j_gene: TRBJ1-3

CDR3aa: CASSLTGNTYEQYF
CDR3nt: TGCGCCAGCAGCTTGACAGGGAATACCTACGAGCAGTACTTC
d_gene: .
abundance: .
v_gene: TRBV5-1
j_gene: TRBJ2-7

CDR3aa: CASSPGQANYGYTF
CDR3nt: TGTGCCAGCAGCCCGGGACAGGCTAACTATGGCTACACCTTC
d_gene: TRBD1
abundance: .
v_gene: TRBV5-4
j_gene: TRBJ1-2

CDR3aa: CASSLDPGNGNQPQHF
CDR3nt: TGTGCCAGCAGCTTAGATCCGGGGAATGGGAATCAGCCCCAGCATTTT
d_gene: .
abundance: .
v_gene: TRBV11-2
j_gene: TRBJ1-5

CDR3aa: CASSWVRTGNTGELFF
CDR3nt: TGCGCCAGCAGCTGGGTTAGGACAGGCAACACCGGGGAGCTGTTTTTT
d_gene: TRBD1
abundance: .
v_gene: TRBV5-1
j_gene: TRBJ2-2

CDR3aa: CASSFLSGSYNEQFF
CDR3nt: TGTGCCAGCAGCTTCCTTAGCGGTTCCTACAATGAGCAGTTCTTC
d_gene: .
abundance: .
v_gene: TRBV7-9
j_gene: TRBJ2-1

CDR3aa: CASSFDTQNTEAFF
CDR3nt: TGCGCCAGCAGCTTTGACACACAGAACACTGAAGCTTTCTTT
d_gene: .
abundance: few
v_gene: TRBV5-1
j_gene: TRBJ1-1

CDR3aa: CASSFPSGRGGDNEQFF
CDR3nt: TGTGCCAGCAGCTTTCCGAGTGGGCGGGGGGGTGACAATGAGCAGTTCTTC
d_gene: TRBD2
abundance: .
v_gene: TRBV7-9
j_gene: TRBJ2-1

CDR3aa: CASKDDSSGANVLTF
CDR3nt: TGTGCCAGTAAGGATGACAGCTCTGGGGCCAACGTCCTGACTTTC
d_gene: .
abundance: .
v_gene: TRBV19
j_gene: TRBJ2-6

CDR3aa: CASSFRAEGYEQYF
CDR3nt: TGTGCCAGTAGTTTCCGCGCTGAGGGATACGAGCAGTACTTC
d_gene: .
abundance: .
v_gene: TRBV19
j_gene: TRBJ2-7

CDR3aa: CASSRDSGLEQYF
CDR3nt: TGTGCCAGCAGCCGGGACTCAGGATTGGAGCAGTACTTC
d_gene: .
abundance: .
v_gene: TRBV7-9
j_gene: TRBJ2-7

CDR3aa: CASSSTRQGVDTQYF
CDR3nt: TGTGCCAGCAGTTCAACCCGACAGGGGGTAGATACGCAGTATTTT
d_gene: TRBD1
abundance: .
v_gene: TRBV28
j_gene: TRBJ2-3